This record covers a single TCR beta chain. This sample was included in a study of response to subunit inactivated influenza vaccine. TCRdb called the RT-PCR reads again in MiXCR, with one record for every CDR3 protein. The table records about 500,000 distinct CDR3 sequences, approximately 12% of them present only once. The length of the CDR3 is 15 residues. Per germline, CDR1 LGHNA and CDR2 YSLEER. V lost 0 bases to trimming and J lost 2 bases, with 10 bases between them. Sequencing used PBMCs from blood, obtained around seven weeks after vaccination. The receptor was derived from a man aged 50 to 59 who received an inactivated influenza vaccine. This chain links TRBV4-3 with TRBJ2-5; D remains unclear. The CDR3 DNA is TGCGCCAGCAGCCAAGATTTGGCGGAACAAGAGACCCAGTACTTC. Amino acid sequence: CASSQDLAEQETQYF.